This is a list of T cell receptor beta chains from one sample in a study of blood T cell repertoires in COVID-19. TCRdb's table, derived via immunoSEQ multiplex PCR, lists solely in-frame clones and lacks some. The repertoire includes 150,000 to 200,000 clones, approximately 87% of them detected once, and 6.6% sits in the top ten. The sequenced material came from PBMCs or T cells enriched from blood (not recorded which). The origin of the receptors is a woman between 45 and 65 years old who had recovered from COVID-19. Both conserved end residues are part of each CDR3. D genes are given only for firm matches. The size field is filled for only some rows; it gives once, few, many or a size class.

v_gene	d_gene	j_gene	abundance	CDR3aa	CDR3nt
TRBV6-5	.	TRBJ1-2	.	CASTRSGGAYGYTF	TGTGCCAGCACCAGGAGCGGGGGAGCCTATGGCTACACCTTC
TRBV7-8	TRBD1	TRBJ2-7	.	CASTREGRTGGYEQYF	TGTGCCAGCACCCGAGAGGGCCGGACAGGGGGCTACGAGCAGTACTTC
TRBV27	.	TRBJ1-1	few	CASGSFVWTEAFF	TGTGCCAGCGGCTCCTTTGTGTGGACTGAAGCTTTCTTT
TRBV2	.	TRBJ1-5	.	CASKWAGGNQPQHF	TGTGCCAGCAAGTGGGCAGGGGGCAATCAGCCCCAGCATTTT
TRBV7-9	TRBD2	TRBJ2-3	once	CASSVSGATDTQYF	TGTGCCAGCAGCGTTAGCGGGGCCACAGATACGCAGTATTTT
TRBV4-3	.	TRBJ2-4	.	CASSQELLGNIQYF	TGCGCCAGCAGCCAAGAGCTCCTAGGAAACATTCAGTACTTC
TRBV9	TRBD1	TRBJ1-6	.	CASSAVGQANSPLHF	TGTGCCAGCAGCGCAGTTGGACAGGCGAATTCACCCCTCCACTTT
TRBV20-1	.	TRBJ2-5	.	CSASTGQETQYF	TGCAGTGCTAGTACAGGGCAAGAGACCCAGTACTTC
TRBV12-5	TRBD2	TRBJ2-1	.	CASGSTSGGAREQFF	TGTGCTAGTGGTTCTACTAGCGGGGGGGCCCGTGAGCAGTTCTTC
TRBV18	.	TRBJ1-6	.	CASSPLGQGNSPLHF	TGTGCCAGCTCACCACTCGGGCAGGGAAATTCACCCCTCCACTTT
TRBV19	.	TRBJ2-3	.	CASSPRADTQYF	TGTGCCAGTAGTCCACGGGCAGATACGCAGTATTTT
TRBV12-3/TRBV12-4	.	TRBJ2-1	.	CASSRLGNEQFF	TGTGCCAGCAGCCGACTCGGCAATGAGCAGTTCTTC
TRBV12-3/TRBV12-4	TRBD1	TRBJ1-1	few	CATTGQPNTEAFF	TGTGCCACCACGGGACAGCCGAACACTGAAGCTTTCTTT
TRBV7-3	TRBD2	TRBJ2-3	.	CASSPSLAGGPDTQYF	TGTGCCAGCAGCCCCTCTCTAGCGGGGGGCCCGGATACGCAGTATTTT
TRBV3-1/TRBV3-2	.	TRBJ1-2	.	CASSQRGSYGYTF	TGTGCCAGCAGCCAAAGGGGAAGCTATGGCTACACCTTC
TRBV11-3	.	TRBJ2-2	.	CASSHSNTGELFF	TGTGCCAGCAGCCATTCGAACACCGGGGAGCTGTTTTTT